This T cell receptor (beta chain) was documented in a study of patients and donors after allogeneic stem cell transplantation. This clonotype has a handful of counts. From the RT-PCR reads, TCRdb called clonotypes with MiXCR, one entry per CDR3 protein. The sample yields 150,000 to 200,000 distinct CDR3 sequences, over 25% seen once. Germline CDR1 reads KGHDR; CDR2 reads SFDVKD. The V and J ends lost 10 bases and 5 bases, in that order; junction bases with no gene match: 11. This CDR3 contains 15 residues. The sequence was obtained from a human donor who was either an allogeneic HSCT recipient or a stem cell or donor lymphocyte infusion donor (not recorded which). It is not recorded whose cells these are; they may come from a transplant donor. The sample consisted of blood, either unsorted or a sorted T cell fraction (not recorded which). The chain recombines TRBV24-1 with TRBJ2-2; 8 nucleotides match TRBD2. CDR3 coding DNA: TGTGCCACTGGGGAGACTAGCGTAGGGACCGGGGAGCTGTTTTTT. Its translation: CATGETSVGTGELFF.